This TCR beta chain was observed in a study of T cells after posttransplantation cyclophosphamide. Findings of the study overall: Later blood repertoires were often dominated by clones from the donor CD8+ memory compartment. Skin or GI-infiltrating T cells shared few TRB sequences with blood. Recipient CMV seropositivity and CMV reactivation strongly tracked TRB clonality.

TCRdb keeps only in-frame clones here, not all; method: immunoSEQ multiplex PCR. Here the sample spans about 7,300 clones, more than 90% being singletons. CDR3 length: 13 amino acids. The V and J ends lost 5 bases and 2 bases respectively, with 9 bases between them. Germline CDR1 is SGHTA and CDR2 is FQGNSA. For this clone: Its target is not known.

V is TRBV7-2 and J is TRBJ1-2; D perhaps matches TRBD1 (5 bases). The sequence was collected from a woman between 45 and 65 years old in good health and a related stem cell transplant donor. The sequencing input was CD4+ T cells sorted from blood. CDR3 bases: TGTGCCAGCAGCAGACCAGGGAACTATGGCTACACCTTC. The encoded protein is CASSRPGNYGYTF. Together with reference TRBV7-2 and TRBJ1-2, the CDR3 gives the full variable domain: GAGVSQSPSNKVTEKGKDVELRCDPISGHTALYWYRQSLGQGLEFLIYFQGNSAPDKSGLPSDRFSAERTGGSVSTLTIQRTQQEDSAVYLCASSRPGNYGYTFGSGTRLTVV.